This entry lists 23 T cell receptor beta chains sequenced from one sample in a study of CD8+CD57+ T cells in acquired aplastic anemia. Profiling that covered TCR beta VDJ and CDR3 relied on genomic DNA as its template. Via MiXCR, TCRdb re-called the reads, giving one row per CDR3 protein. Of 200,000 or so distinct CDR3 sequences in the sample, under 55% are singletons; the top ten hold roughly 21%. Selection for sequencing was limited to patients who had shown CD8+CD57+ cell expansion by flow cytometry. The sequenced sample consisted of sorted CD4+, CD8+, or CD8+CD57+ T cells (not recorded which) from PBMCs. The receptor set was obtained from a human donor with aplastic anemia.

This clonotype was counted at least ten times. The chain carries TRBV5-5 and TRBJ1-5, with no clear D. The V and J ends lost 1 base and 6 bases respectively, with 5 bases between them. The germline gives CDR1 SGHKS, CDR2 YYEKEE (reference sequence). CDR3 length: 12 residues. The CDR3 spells CASSLRGQPQHF. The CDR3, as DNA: TGTGCCAGCAGCTTGCGTGGTCAGCCCCAGCATTTT.

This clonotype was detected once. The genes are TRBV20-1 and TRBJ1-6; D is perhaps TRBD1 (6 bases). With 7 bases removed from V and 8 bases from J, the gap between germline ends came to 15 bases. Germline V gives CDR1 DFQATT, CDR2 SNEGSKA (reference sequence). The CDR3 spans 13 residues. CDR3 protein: CSGRGTKDSPLHF. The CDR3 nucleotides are TGCAGTGGGAGGGGGACTAAAGATTCACCCCTCCACTTT.

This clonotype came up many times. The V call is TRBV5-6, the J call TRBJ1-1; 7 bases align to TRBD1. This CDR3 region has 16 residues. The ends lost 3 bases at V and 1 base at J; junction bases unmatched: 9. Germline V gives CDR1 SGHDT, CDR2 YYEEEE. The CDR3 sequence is CASSSRDRYRNTEAFF. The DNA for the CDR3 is TGTGCCAGCAGCTCACGGGACAGATATAGGAACACTGAAGCTTTCTTT.

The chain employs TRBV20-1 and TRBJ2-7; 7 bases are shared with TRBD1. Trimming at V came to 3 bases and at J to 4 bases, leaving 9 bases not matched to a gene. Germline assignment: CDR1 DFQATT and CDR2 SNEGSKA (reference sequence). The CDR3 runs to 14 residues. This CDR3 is CSARPPTGAYEQYF. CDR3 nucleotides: TGCAGTGCTAGGCCTCCCACAGGGGCGTACGAGCAGTACTTC.

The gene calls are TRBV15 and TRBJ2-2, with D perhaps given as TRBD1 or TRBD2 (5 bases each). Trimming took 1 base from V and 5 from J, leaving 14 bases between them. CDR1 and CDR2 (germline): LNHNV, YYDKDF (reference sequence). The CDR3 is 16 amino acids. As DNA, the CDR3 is TGTGCCACCAGCAGAGGGATCGGGACGGTGACCGGGGAGCTGTTTTTT. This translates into CATSRGIGTVTGELFF.

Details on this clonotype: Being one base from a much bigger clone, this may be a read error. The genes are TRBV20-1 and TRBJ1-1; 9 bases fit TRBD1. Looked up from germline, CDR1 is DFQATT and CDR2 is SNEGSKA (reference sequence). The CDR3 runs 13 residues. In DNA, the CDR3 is TGCAGTGCTCCCACAGGGGGCACCACTGAAGCTCTCTTT. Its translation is CSAPTGGTTEALF.

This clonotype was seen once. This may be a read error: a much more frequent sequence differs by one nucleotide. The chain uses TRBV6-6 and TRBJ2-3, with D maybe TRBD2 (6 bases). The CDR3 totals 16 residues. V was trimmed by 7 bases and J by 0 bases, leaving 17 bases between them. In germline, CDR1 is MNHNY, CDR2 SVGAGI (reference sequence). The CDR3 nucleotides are TGTGCCAGCATATGGGGTCTAGCGCCTAGCACAGATACGCAGTATTTT. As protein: CASIWGLAPSTDTQYF.

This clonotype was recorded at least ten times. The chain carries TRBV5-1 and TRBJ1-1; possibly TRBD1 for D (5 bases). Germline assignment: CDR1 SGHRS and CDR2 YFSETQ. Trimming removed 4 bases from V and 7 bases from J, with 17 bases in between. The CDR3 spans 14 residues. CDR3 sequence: CASSTNTGGGEAFF. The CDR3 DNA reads TGCGCCAGCAGCACGAACACAGGTGGCGGTGAAGCTTTCTTT.

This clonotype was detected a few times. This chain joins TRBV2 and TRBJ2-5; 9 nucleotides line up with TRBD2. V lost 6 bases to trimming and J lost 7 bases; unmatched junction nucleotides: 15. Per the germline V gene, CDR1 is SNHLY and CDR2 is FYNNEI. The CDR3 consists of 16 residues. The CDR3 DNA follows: TGTGCCAGCAGCCCAGTCCCTAGCGGGGCGGCAGGGACCCAGTACTTC. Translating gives CASSPVPSGAAGTQYF.

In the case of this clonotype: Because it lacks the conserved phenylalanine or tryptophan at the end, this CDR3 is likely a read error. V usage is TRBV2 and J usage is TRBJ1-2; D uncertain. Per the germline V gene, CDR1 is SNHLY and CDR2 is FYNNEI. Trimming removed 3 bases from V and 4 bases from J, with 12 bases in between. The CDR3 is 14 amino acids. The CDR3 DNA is TGTGCCAGCAGTGAGAGTAGCTTTGGCTATGGCTACACCTCC. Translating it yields CASSESSFGYGYTS.

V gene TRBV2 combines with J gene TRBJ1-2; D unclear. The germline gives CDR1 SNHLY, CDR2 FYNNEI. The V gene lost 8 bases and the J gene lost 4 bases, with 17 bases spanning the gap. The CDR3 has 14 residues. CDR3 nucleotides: TGTGCCAGCCGATCCACGGACTCTTCCTATGGCTACACCTTC. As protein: CASRSTDSSYGYTF.

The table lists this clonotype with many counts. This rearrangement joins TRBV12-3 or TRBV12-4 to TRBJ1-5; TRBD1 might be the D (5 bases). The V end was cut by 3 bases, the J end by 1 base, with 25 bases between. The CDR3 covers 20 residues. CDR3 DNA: TGTGCCAGCAGTTTGGATGTCGGGGGGGAAGGTTTCGGAAGCAATCAGCCCCAGCATTTT. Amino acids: CASSLDVGGEGFGSNQPQHF.

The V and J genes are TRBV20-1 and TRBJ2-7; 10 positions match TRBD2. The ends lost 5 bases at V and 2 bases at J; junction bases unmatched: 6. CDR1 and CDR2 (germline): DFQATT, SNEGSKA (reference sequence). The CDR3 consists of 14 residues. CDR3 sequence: CSAGTSDYPYEQYF. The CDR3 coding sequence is TGCAGTGCTGGGACTAGCGATTACCCCTACGAGCAGTACTTC.

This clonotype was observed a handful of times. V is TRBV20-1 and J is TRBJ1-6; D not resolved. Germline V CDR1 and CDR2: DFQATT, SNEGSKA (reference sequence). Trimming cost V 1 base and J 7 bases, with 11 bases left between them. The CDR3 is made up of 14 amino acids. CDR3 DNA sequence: TGCAGTGCTAGAGTCCAAAGAAAAAATTCACCCCTCCACTTT. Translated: CSARVQRKNSPLHF.

The CDR3 nucleotides are TGCAGTGCTACGCCGGGACTAGCTACGGATGAGCAGTTCTTC. Translated: CSATPGLATDEQFF. The genes are TRBV20-1 and TRBJ2-1; 9 bases fit TRBD2. V trimming: 4 bases; J trimming: 8 bases; junction bases outside the gene matches: 9. Germline assignment: CDR1 DFQATT and CDR2 SNEGSKA (reference sequence). CDR3 length equals 14 residues.

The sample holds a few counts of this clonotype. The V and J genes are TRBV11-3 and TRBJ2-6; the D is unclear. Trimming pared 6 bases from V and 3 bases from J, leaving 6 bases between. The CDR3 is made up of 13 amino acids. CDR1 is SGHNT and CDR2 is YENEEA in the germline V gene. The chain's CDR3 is CASSWGGANVLTF. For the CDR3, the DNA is TGTGCCAGCAGTTGGGGTGGGGCCAACGTCCTGACTTTC.

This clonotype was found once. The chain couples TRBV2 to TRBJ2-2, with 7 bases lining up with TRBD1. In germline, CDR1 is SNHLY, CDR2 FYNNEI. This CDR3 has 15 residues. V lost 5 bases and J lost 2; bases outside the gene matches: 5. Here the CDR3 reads CASSRQGTNTGELFF. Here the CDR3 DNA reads TGTGCCAGCAGTAGACAGGGTACTAACACCGGGGAGCTGTTTTTT. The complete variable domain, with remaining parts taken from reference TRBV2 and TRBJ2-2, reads EPEVTQTPSHQVTQMGQEVILRCVPISNHLYFYWYRQILGQKVEFLVSFYNNEISEKSEIFDDQFSVERPDGSNFTLKIRSTKLEDSAMYFCASSRQGTNTGELFFGEGSRLTVL.

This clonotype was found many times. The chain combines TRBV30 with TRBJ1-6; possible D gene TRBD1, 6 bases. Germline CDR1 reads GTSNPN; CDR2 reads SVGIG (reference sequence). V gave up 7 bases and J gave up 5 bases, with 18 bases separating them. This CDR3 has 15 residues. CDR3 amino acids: CASQGGDRDNSPLHF. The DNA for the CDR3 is TGTGCCTCCCAAGGGGGGGACCGTGATAATTCACCCCTCCACTTT.

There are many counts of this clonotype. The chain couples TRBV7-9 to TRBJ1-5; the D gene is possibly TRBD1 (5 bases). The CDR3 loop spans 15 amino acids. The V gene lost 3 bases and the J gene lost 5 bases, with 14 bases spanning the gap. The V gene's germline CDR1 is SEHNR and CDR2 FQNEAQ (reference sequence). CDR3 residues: CASSFRGPGDQPQHF. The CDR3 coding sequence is TGTGCCAGCAGCTTCCGGGGACCGGGAGATCAGCCCCAGCATTTT. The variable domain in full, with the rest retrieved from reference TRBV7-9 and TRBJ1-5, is DTGVSQNPRHKITKRGQNVTFRCDPISEHNRLYWYRQTLGQGPEFLTYFQNEAQLEKSRLLSDRFSAERPKGSFSTLEIQRTEQGDSAMYLCASSFRGPGDQPQHFGDGTRLSIL.

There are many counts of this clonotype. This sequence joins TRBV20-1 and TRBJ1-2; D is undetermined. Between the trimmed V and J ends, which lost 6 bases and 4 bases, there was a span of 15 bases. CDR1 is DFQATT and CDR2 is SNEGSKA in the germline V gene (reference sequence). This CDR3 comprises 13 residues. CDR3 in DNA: TGCAGTGCCACCCCGGCCGGACTCTATGGCTACACCTTC. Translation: CSATPAGLYGYTF.

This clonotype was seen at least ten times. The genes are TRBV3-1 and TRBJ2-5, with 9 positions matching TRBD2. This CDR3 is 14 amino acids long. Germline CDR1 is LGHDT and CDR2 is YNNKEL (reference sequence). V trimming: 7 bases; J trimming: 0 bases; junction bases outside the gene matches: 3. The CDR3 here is CASTLAGHQETQYF. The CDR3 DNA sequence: TGTGCCAGCACCCTAGCGGGGCACCAAGAGACCCAGTACTTC.

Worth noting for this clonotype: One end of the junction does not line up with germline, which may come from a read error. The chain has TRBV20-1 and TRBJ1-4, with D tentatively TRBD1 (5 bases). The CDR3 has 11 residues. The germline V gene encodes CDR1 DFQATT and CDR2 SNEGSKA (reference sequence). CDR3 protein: CSARVFGTAIF. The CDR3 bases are TGCAGTGCTAGAGTATTTGGGACGGCCATTTTT.

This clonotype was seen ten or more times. CDR3 DNA sequence: TGTGCCAGCAGCTTAGCGCTGGCAGGAGCTGGAAACACCATATATTTT. This translates into CASSLALAGAGNTIYF. The chain recombines TRBV7-8 with TRBJ1-3; no firm D call. The V and J ends lost 0 bases and 2 bases respectively, with 11 bases between them. Germline V CDR1 and CDR2: SGHVS, FQNEAQ. The CDR3 has 16 amino acids.